This is a list of T cell receptor beta chains from one sample in a study of blood T cell repertoires in COVID-19. The repertoire was sequenced with immunoSEQ multiplex PCR; TCRdb's copy has only in-frame clones and lacks some. Of 80,000 or so clones listed, approximately 83% are singletons. The sample was peripheral blood. All receptors derive from a human donor in a cohort sampled during active COVID-19. Each CDR3 is given without its conserved first and last residue.

TRBV7-9,ASSVARGTSEATDTQY
TRBV28,ASSLIAGGIHSYNEQF
TRBV19,ASSPDGGETQY
TRBV19,ARDFYEQY
TRBV7-2,ASSGPGTSGLSYNEQF
TRBV7-2,ASSLPPGANVLT
TRBV1,TSSQVWRASYTGELF
TRBV3-1/TRBV3-2,ASSQDRLAIDTQY
TRBV18,ASSSTDSGNTIY
TRBV6-5,ASRAGTGEEKLF
TRBV30,AWSVTGYQPQH
TRBV6-1,ASSERIRGQGYT
TRBV7-2,ASSPPQGAVYTEAF
TRBV19,ATRRGGEIRYPSEKLF
TRBV7-3,ASSNRVDEQF
TRBV6-5,ASELGSGGEQPQH
TRBV5-1,ASSPSSGAGGTDTQY
TRBV27,ASSRPDRVGYEQY
TRBV10-3,AISEGQQSKETQY
TRBV30,AWRTGGSNNSPLH
TRBV6-5,ASRPSGRAADTQY
TRBV28,ASRGTGQGDQPQH
TRBV15,ATSRGTGAGDEKLF
TRBV19,ASSATGENQPQH
TRBV28,ASSLPEGVFTEAF
TRBV18,ASSPNVPGQGNTEAF
TRBV7-9,ASSFGGAGRAYEQY
TRBV7-8,ASSPNSRRADTQY
TRBV6-5,ASRRTGVNEKLF
TRBV19,ASSIDSAGGIKDTQY
TRBV6-5,ASSYSGGLGGYT
TRBV10-1,APPRTGANYGYT
TRBV29-1,SGPGTGGGDTQY
TRBV6-1,ASSDERRASYEQY
TRBV12-5,ASGLPQGVVDTQY
TRBV30,AWSAGIAQPQH
TRBV19,ASSIPGGAGNTIY